This entry describes one T cell receptor (beta chain). The antigen remains unidentified. Germline CDR1 is SGHTA and CDR2 is FQGTGA. The CDR3 spans 14 residues. Trimming removed 5 bases from V and 8 bases from J, with 16 bases in between. No patient had autoimmune disease or received systemic immunosuppression. This record belongs to a study of OX40 agonist ivuxolimab in advanced cancers. Here immunoSEQ multiplex PCR was the method, and the copy in TCRdb shows in-frame clones only, minus some. Among roughly 35,000 clones listed, less than 90% were seen once. Study observations and caveats: By week 6 at 0.1 to 3.0 mg/kg, blood CD4+ and CD8+ T cells had expanded clonally.

The sequences come from CD4+ or CD8+ T cells sorted from blood, collected in a trial of the OX40 agonist ivuxolimab. This clonotype was sampled from an adult with an advanced solid tumor such as melanoma, head and neck, liver or kidney cancer. The chain couples TRBV7-3 to TRBJ2-1; D perhaps matches TRBD2 (5 bases). The CDR3 nucleotides are TGTGCCAGCAGCCCATGGCGCGGGTTTGATGAGCAGTTCTTC. It specifies CASSPWRGFDEQFF.